These 8 T cell receptor beta chains share one sample of origin, sequenced in a study of T-cell memory formation after mild COVID-19. TCRdb ran MiXCR on the 5' RACE reads and lists one entry per CDR3 protein. The table records approximately 500,000 distinct CDR3 sequences, around a quarter of them present only once. What was sequenced was PBMCs or a T cell subset sorted from them (not recorded which). These receptors were taken from an adult woman who had mild COVID-19 (a few samples of this study predate the infection). Cell type and time point are not known.

This clonotype has a count of ten or more. This chain uses TRBV9 with TRBJ2-1; possibly TRBD2 for D (6 bases). With 3 bases removed from V and 6 bases from J, the gap between germline ends came to 16 bases. This CDR3 has 15 residues. Germline V lookup: CDR1 SGDLS, CDR2 YYNGEE. CDR3 sequence (DNA): TGTGCCAGCAGCGGGAGGGGACGCGGCACCAATGAGCAGTTCTTC. Its translation is CASSGRGRGTNEQFF.

This clonotype showed up just a few times. The chain carries TRBV7-2 and TRBJ1-3; a possible D gene is TRBD1 (5 bases). Germline V gene lookup returns CDR1 SGHTA and CDR2 FQGNSA. Trimming cost V 5 bases and J 3 bases, with 17 bases left between them. CDR3 length: 16 amino acids. The chain's CDR3 is CASSLSSGTGGNTIYF. DNA of the CDR3: TGTGCCAGCAGCCTTTCCTCCGGGACTGGTGGAAACACCATATATTTT.

The gene calls are TRBV5-1 and TRBJ2-3; 7 nucleotides line up with TRBD1. CDR3 size: 16 residues. Germline V gene data show CDR1 as SGHRS and CDR2 as YFSETQ. Unmatched junction bases numbered 7, after V lost 0 bases and J lost 3 bases. DNA for the CDR3: TGCGCCAGCAGCTTGGGAGACTACAGGGGAACAGATACGCAGTATTTT. It is translated as CASSLGDYRGTDTQYF. The full variable domain, with the rest looked up from reference TRBV5-1 and TRBJ2-3, is KAGVTQTPRYLIKTRGQQVTLSCSPISGHRSVSWYQQTPGQGLQFLFEYFSETQRNKGNFPGRFSGRQFSNSRSEMNVSTLELGDSALYLCASSLGDYRGTDTQYFGPGTRLTVL.

This clonotype was observed a handful of times. The chain recombines TRBV18 with TRBJ1-3, with 7 bases fitting TRBD1. The germline CDR1 and CDR2 sequences are KGHSH and LQKENI. The CDR3 is 15 residues long. After removal of 3 bases from V and 4 bases from J, the junction contained 6 bases not matched to a gene. CDR3 DNA: TGTGCCAGCTCACCGGTACGGGACAGCGGAAACACCATATATTTT. The encoded protein is CASSPVRDSGNTIYF.

This clonotype was seen only a few times. The rearrangement links TRBV10-3 to TRBJ1-2, with D uncertain. This CDR3 contains 12 residues. Germline CDR1 is ENHRY and CDR2 is SYGVKD. V was clipped by 3 bases and J by 4 bases, with 6 bases between them. This chain's CDR3 is CAISDSAYGYTF. The DNA for the CDR3 is TGTGCCATCAGTGATAGTGCCTATGGCTACACCTTC.

This chain joins TRBV11-2 and TRBJ2-7, with 10 bases lining up with TRBD2. CDR3 size: 14 residues. V was pared by 4 bases and J by 5 bases, with 5 bases of the junction left unmatched. In germline, CDR1 is SGHAT, CDR2 FQNNGV. CDR3 residues: CASSSLAGGNEQYF. Here the CDR3 DNA reads TGTGCCAGCAGCTCTTTAGCGGGAGGAAACGAGCAGTACTTC.

This clonotype has a count of ten or more. The chain carries TRBV7-3 and TRBJ2-1, with D perhaps TRBD2 (5 bases). Trimming removed 6 bases from V and 8 bases from J, with 11 bases in between. CDR1 is SGHTA and CDR2 is FQGTGA in the germline V gene. CDR3 length: 12 amino acids. This CDR3 is CASSLTRDEQFF. Here the CDR3 DNA reads TGTGCCAGCAGTCTTACTAGGGATGAGCAGTTCTTC.

This clonotype was recorded at least ten times. CDR3 DNA: TGTGCCACCTGGATAGGACCTAGCACAGATACGCAGTATTTT. Translating it yields CATWIGPSTDTQYF. This sequence joins TRBV10-3 and TRBJ2-3, with D uncertain. The V gene's germline CDR1 is ENHRY and CDR2 SYGVKD. This CDR3 is 14 amino acids long. Trimming took 10 bases from V and 0 from J, leaving 14 bases between them.